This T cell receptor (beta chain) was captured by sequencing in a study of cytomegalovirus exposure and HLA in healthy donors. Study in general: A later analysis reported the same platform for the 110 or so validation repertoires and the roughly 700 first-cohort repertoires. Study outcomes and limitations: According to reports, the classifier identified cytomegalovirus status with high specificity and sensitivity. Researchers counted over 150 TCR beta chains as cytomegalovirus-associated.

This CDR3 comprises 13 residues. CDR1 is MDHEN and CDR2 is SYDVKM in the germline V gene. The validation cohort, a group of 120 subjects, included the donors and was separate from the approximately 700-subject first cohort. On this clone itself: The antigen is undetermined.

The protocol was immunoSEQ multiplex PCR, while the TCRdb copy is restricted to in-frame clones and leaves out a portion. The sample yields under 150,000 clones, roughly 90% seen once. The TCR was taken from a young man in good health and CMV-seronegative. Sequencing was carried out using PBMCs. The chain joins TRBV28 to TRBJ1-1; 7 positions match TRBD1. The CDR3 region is CAVLGQKYTEAFF. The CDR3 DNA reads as TGTGCGGTCCTGGGACAGAAATACACTGAAGCTTTCTTT.